These 7 T cell receptor beta chains originate from one sample sequenced in a study of shared clonotypes between healthy human individuals. Generated by immunoSEQ multiplex PCR, the TCRdb table keeps only in-frame clones and is missing some. This table holds more than 2 million clones, roughly 95% found once. The source material was naive CD4+ T cells sorted from blood. Indicated subset: CD45RA+ positively selected. The origin of the receptors is a man younger than 35 in good health.

The V call is TRBV11-3, the J call TRBJ2-5, with 9 bases lining up with TRBD2. The CDR3 covers 15 residues. Germline V CDR1 and CDR2: SGHNT, YENEEA. The J segment lost 5 bases and the V segment lost 1 base, leaving 5 bases of the junction unmatched. The CDR3 DNA is TGTGCCAGCAGCTTAGGAGCGGGAGGATGGGAGACCCAGTACTTC. It codes for CASSLGAGGWETQYF.

This rearrangement joins TRBV7-6 to TRBJ1-6; D ambiguous. Trimming cost V 1 base and J 7 bases, with 5 bases left between them. Germline CDR1 is SGHVS and CDR2 is FNYEAQ. The CDR3 is made up of 13 amino acids. CDR3 bases: TGTGCCAGCAGCTTAGAAGGGAATTCACCCCTCCACTTT. Protein product: CASSLEGNSPLHF. Drawing the rest from reference TRBV7-6 and TRBJ1-6, the complete variable domain is GAGVSQSPRYKVTKRGQDVALRCDPISGHVSLYWYRQALGQGPEFLTYFNYEAQQDKSGLPNDRFSAERPEGSISTLTIQRTEQRDSAMYRCASSLEGNSPLHFGNGTRLTVT.

About this clone: Additional DNA sequences in this sample encode the identical CDR3. The CDR3 protein is CASSLTSGQYNEQFF. In DNA form, the CDR3 reads TGTGCCAGCAGCCTAACTAGCGGGCAATACAATGAGCAGTTCTTC. The V gene is TRBV7-9, the J gene TRBJ2-1; 9 bases are shared with TRBD2. Unmatched junction bases numbered 6, after V lost 5 bases and J lost 4 bases. This CDR3 contains 15 residues. Germline-derived CDR1 and CDR2 are SEHNR and FQNEAQ (reference sequence).

The chain recombines TRBV6-1 with TRBJ2-3, with a possible D match to TRBD2 (6 bases). Germline CDR1 and CDR2: MNHNS and SASEGT. Trimming removed 0 bases from V and 1 base from J, with 11 bases in between. This CDR3 has 16 residues. The CDR3 DNA reads as TGTGCCAGCAGTGAAGCGCGGGGTCGGGGCACAGATACGCAGTATTTT. Translation: CASSEARGRGTDTQYF.

The chain links TRBV4-3 to TRBJ2-3, with D tentatively TRBD1 (5 bases). V was pared by 4 bases and J by 1 base, with 6 bases between. The germline V gene encodes CDR1 LGHNA and CDR2 YSLEER. This CDR3 has 13 residues. The CDR3 DNA sequence: TGCGCCAGCAGCCCCAGGGGCACAGATACGCAGTATTTT. As protein: CASSPRGTDTQYF.

This clone appeared a single time. The rearrangement uses TRBV9 and TRBJ2-5; 12 nucleotides match TRBD2. The trim removed 1 base at V and 9 bases at J, leaving 4 bases unmatched. Germline loops: CDR1 SGDLS, CDR2 YYNGEE. This CDR3 is 14 amino acids long. CDR3 amino acids: CASSVSSGGVPQYF. CDR3 coding DNA: TGTGCCAGCAGCGTATCTAGCGGGGGGGTTCCCCAGTACTTC.

The J gene is TRBJ1-4, the V gene TRBV4-1; no firm D call. Looked up from germline, CDR1 is MGHRA and CDR2 is YSYEKL. V dropped 0 bases and J dropped 0 bases, with 8 bases sitting between them. CDR3 size: 16 residues. The CDR3 loop reads CASSQDYAATNEKLFF. The CDR3, as DNA: TGCGCCAGCAGCCAAGATTACGCGGCAACTAATGAAAAACTGTTTTTT.